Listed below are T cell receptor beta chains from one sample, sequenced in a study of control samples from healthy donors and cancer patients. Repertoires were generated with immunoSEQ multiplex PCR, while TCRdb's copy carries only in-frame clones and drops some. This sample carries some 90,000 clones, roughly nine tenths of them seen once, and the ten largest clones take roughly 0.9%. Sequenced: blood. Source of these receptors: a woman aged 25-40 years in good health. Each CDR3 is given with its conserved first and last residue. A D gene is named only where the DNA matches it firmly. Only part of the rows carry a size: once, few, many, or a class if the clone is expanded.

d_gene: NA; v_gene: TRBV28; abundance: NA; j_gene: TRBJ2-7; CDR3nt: TGTGCCAGCAGTTTTCGTGGGGAGATCTACGAGCAGTACTTC; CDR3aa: CASSFRGEIYEQYF
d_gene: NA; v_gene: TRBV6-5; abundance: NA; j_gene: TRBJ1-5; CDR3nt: TGTGCCAGCAGCTCTTCTATGGGCAAGCCCCAGCATTTT; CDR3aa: CASSSSMGKPQHF
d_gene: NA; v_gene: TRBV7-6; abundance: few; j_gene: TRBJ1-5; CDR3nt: TGTGCCAGCAGCTCGGTACGGGGGTCCGATCAGCCCCAGCATTTT; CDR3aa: CASSSVRGSDQPQHF
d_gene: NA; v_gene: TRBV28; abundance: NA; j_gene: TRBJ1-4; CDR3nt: TGTGCCAGCAGTCCCTCCGGCCTGAGGGAGGAAAAACTGTTTTTT; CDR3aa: CASSPSGLREEKLFF
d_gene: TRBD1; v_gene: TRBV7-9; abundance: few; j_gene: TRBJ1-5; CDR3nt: TGTGCCAGCACTGCCGGGACAGGGGAACAGCCCCAGCATTTT; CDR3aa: CASTAGTGEQPQHF
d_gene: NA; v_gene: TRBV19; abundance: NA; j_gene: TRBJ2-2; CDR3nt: TGTGCCAGTAACTCACCGACAGCGAACACCGGGGAGCTGTTTTTT; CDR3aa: CASNSPTANTGELFF
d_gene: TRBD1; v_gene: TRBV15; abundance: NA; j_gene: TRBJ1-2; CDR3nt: TGTGCCACCAGCAGAGGAACAGGGGGGATCTATGGCTACACCTTC; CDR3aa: CATSRGTGGIYGYTF
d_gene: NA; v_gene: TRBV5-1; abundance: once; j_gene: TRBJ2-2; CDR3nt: TGCGCCAGCAGCTTAGGCCGGGAGCGGGGGGAGCTGTTTTTT; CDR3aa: CASSLGRERGELFF
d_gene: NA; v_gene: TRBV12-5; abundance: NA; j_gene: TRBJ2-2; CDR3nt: TGTGCTAGTGGTCAGGGTGCGTATACCGGGGAGCTGTTTTTT; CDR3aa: CASGQGAYTGELFF
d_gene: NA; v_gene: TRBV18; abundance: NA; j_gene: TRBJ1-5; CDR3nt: TGTGCCAGCTCACTCCAGGGCGATCAGCCCCAGCATTTT; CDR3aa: CASSLQGDQPQHF
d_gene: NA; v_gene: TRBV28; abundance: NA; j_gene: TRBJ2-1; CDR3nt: TGTGCCAGCAAAGAGGAGGTGGGTTCCTACAATGAGCAGTTCTTC; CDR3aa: CASKEEVGSYNEQFF
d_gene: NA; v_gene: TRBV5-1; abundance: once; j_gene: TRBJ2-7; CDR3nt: TGCGCCAGCAATCCGGACCCCTCCTACGAGCAGTACTTC; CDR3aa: CASNPDPSYEQYF
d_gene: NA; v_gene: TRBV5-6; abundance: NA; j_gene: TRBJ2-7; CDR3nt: TGTGCCAGCAGGGACGGGGTATCCTACGAGCAGTACTTC; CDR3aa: CASRDGVSYEQYF
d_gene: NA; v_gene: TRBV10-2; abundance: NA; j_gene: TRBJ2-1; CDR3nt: TGCGCCAGCAGTCGGGGCTCCTACAATGAGCAGTTCTTC; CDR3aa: CASSRGSYNEQFF
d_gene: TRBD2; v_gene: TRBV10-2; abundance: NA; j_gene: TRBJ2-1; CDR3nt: TGCGCCAGCAGTGAGATCAGCGGGGCACACAATGAGCAGTTCTTC; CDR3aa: CASSEISGAHNEQFF
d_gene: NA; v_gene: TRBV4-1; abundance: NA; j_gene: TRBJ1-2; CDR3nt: TGCGCCAGCAGCCCCCGATTAGGGAACTATGGCTACACCTTC; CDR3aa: CASSPRLGNYGYTF
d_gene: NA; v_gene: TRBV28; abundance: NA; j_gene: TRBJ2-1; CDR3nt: TGTGCCAGCAGTTTATATGGGCAAAGGAATGAGCAGTTCTTC; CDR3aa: CASSLYGQRNEQFF
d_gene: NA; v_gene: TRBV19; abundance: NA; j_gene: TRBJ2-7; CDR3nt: TGTGCCAGTAGCAATACCTACGAGCAGTACTTC; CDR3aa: CASSNTYEQYF
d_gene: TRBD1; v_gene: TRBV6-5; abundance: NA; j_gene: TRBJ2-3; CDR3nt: TGTGCCAGCCGGACAGGGGGCGAGGATACGCAGTATTTT; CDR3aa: CASRTGGEDTQYF
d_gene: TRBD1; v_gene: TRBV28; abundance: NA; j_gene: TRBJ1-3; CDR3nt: TGTGCCAGCACACAGGGGGCGGCAGGAAACACCATATATTTT; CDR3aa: CASTQGAAGNTIYF
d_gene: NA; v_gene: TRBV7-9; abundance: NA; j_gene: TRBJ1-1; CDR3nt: TGTGCCAGCAGACCCGACACCCATGAAGCTTTCTTT; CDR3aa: CASRPDTHEAFF
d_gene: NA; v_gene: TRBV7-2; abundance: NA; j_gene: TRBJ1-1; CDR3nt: TGTGCCAGCAGCTTAGAGATCTTAGGGGGGACTGAAGCTTTCTTT; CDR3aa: CASSLEILGGTEAFF
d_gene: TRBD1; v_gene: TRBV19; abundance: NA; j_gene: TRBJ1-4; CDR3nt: TGTGCCAGTAGCCCCCCCACAGGGGCCCGTGGCAAACTGTTTTTT; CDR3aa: CASSPPTGARGKLFF
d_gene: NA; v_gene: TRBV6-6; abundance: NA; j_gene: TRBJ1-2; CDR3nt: TGTGCCAGCAGTTACACAGGGTCTAACTATGGCTACACCTTC; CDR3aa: CASSYTGSNYGYTF
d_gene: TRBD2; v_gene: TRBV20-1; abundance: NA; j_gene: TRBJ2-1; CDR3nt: TGCAGTGCTAGTTGGACTAGCGGAGTTAGGAATGAGCAGTTCTTC; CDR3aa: CSASWTSGVRNEQFF
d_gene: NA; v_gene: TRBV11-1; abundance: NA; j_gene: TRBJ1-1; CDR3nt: TGTGCCAGCAGCCCGGGACCGATTAACACTGAAGCTTTCTTT; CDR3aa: CASSPGPINTEAFF
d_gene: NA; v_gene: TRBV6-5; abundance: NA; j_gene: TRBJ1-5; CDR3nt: TGTGCCAGCAGTCCAAGGACGGCCCTAGAGCCCCAGCATTTT; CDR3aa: CASSPRTALEPQHF
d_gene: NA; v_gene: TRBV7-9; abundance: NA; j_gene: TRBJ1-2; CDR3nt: TGTGCCAGCAGCACTTGGACGGCTAACTATGGCTACACCTTC; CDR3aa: CASSTWTANYGYTF
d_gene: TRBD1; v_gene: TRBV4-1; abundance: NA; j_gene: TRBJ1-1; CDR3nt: TGCGCCAGCAGCCTACCCCTCAGGGGGCAAGCCTTCTTT; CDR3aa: CASSLPLRGQAFF
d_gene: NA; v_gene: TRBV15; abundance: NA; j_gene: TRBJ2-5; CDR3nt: TGTGCCACCAGCAGAGACCCCCAAGAGACCCAGTACTTC; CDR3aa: CATSRDPQETQYF
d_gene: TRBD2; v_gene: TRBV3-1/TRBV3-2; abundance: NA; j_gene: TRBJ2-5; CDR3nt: TGTGCCAGCAGCCGGAGGGACTACTACTACCAAGAGACCCAGTACTTC; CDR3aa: CASSRRDYYYQETQYF
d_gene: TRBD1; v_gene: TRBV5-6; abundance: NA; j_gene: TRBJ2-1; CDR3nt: TGTGCCAGCAGCGGGACAGGAAAAAATGAGCAGTTCTTC; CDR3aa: CASSGTGKNEQFF
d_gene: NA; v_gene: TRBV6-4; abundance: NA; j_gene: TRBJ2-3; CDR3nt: TGTGCCAGCAGTGCCGCTAGCACAGATACGCAGTATTTT; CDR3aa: CASSAASTDTQYF
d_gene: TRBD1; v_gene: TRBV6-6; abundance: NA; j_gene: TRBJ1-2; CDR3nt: TGTGCCAGCAGTATCGACAGGGGGCAAGGCTATGGCTACACCTTC; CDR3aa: CASSIDRGQGYGYTF
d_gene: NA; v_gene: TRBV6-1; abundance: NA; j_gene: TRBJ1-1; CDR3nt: TGTGCCAGCAGTGAAGTAATGAACACTGAAGCTTTCTTT; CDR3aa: CASSEVMNTEAFF